The sequence of this TCR beta chain was determined in a study of cytomegalovirus exposure and HLA in healthy donors. General study findings and limits: Earlier analysis found most TCR beta V segments productive about 90% or about 30% of the time. In a later analysis, a genetic analysis reported fewer productive-TCR N-insertions in an Asian-associated ancestry cluster than the cohort average. A list of roughly 160 TCR beta chains associated with cytomegalovirus was given. Sequence variants that were highly shared formed a cluster that was likely a sequencing artifact.

The CDR3 totals 15 residues. Germline loops: CDR1 SGHRS, CDR2 YFSETQ. Germline trimming cut 4 bases from V and 5 bases from J; bases unmatched to any gene: 12. A multiplex PCR was run with 60 Vbeta primers and 13 Jbeta primers. Produced via immunoSEQ multiplex PCR; TCRdb's table is partial and in-frame only. Of around 140,000 clones listed, roughly 79% were seen once; the top ten hold 1.5%. Comments on this clone: Its matching antigen is unknown.

Sequencing was done on a sample of PBMCs. The sequence came from a woman aged 18 to 35 in good health and CMV-seronegative. This chain uses TRBV5-1 with TRBJ2-7; 7 bases line up with TRBD1. The CDR3 DNA reads as TGCGCCAGCAGCCCCGGACAGGCGGCTCCCCACGAGCAGTACTTC. It is translated as CASSPGQAAPHEQYF.